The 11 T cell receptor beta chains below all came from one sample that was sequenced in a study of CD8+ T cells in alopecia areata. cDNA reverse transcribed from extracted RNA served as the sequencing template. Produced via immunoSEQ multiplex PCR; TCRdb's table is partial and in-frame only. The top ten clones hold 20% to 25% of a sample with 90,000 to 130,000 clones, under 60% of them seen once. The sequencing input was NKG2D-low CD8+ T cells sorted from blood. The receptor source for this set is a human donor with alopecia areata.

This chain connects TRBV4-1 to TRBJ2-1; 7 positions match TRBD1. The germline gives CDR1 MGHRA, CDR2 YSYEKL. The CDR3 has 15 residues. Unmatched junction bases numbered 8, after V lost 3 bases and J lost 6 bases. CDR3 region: CASSHTVGQINEQFF. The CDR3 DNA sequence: TGCGCCAGCAGCCACACAGTGGGACAGATCAATGAGCAGTTCTTC.

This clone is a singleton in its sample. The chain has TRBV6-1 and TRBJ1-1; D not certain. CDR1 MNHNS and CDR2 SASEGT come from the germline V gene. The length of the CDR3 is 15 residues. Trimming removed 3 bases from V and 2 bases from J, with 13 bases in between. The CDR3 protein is CASSDYLEFNTEAFF. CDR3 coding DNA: TGTGCCAGCAGTGATTATCTGGAATTCAACACTGAAGCTTTCTTT.

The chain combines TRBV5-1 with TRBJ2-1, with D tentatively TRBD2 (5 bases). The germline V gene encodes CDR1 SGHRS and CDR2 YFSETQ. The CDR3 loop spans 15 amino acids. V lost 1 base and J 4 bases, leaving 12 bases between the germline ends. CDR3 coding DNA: TGCGCCAGCAGCTTGAGTTCTGGAGGTTACAATGAGCAGTTCTTC. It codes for CASSLSSGGYNEQFF.

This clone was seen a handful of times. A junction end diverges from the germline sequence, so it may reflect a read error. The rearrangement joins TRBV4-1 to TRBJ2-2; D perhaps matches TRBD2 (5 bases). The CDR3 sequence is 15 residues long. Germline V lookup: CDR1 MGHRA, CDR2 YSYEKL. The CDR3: CASSQDRGSTRELFF. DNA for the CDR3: TGCGCCAGCAGCCAAGATCGAGGGTCCACCCGGGAGCTGTTTTTT.

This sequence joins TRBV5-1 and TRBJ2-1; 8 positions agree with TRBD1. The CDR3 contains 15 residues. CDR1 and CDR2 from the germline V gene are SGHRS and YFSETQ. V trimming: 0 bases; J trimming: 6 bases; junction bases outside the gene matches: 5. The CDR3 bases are TGCGCCAGCAGCTTGGGTTACAGGGGGTTCAATGAGCAGTTCTTC. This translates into CASSLGYRGFNEQFF. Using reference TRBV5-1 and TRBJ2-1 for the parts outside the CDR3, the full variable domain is KAGVTQTPRYLIKTRGQQVTLSCSPISGHRSVSWYQQTPGQGLQFLFEYFSETQRNKGNFPGRFSGRQFSNSRSEMNVSTLELGDSALYLCASSLGYRGFNEQFFGPGTRLTVL.

CDR3 amino acids: CASSPPGQFQGAFF. Written as DNA, the CDR3 is TGTGCCAGCAGCCCCCCGGGACAATTCCAGGGGGCTTTCTTT. The V gene is TRBV7-8, the J gene TRBJ1-1, with TRBD1 as a possible D gene (6 bases). Germline V lookup: CDR1 SGHVS, CDR2 FQNEAQ. The CDR3 is made up of 14 amino acids. V shed 5 bases and J shed 11 bases, with 21 bases lying between them. Based on the CDR3 plus reference TRBV7-8 and TRBJ1-1, the full variable domain is GAGVSQSPRYKVAKRGQDVALRCDPISGHVSLFWYQQALGQGPEFLTYFQNEAQLDKSGLPSDRFFAERPEGSVSTLKIQRTQQEDSAVYLCASSPPGQFQGAFFGQGTRLTVV.

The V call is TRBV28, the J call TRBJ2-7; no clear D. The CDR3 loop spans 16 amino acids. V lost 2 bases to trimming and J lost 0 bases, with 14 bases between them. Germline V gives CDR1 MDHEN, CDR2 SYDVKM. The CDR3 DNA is TGTGCCAGCAGTTTAGTAGGGCTGCAAACCTCCTACGAGCAGTACTTC. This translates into CASSLVGLQTSYEQYF.

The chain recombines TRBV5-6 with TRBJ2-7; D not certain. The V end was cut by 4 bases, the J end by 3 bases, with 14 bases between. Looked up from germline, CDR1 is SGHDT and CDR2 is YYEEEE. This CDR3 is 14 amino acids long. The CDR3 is CASSLGVDYYEQYF. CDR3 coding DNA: TGTGCCAGCAGCCTGGGTGTTGATTACTACGAGCAGTACTTC.

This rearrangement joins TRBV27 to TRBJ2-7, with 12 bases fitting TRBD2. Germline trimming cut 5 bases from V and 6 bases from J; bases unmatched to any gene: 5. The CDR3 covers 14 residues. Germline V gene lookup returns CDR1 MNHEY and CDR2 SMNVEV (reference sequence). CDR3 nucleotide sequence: TGTGCCAGCAGTCCGGGACTAGCGGGCGGCGAGCAGTACTTC. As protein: CASSPGLAGGEQYF.

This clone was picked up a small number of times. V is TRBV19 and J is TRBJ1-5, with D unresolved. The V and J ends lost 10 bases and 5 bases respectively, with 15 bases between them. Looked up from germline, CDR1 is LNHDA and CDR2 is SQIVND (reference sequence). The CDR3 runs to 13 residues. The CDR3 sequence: CATTTSPYQPQHF. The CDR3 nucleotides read TGTGCCACCACCACCTCCCCCTATCAGCCCCAGCATTTT.

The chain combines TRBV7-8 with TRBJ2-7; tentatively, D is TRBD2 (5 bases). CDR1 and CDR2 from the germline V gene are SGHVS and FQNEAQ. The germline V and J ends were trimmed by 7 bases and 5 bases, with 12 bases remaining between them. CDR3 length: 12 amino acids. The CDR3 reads CASTPGGDEQYF. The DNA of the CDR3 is TGTGCCAGCACCCCAGGAGGCGACGAGCAGTACTTC.